This T cell receptor beta chain was recovered during a study of shared clonotypes between healthy human individuals. About the research overall: Donor ages ranged 18 to 49 years: two women, a few men.

Concerning this clone itself: Antigen specificity is unknown.

TCRdb keeps only in-frame clones here, not all; method: immunoSEQ multiplex PCR. The sample lists fewer than 1.4 million clones, 78% occurring once. Study outcomes and limitations: Generation probability values for non-shared clonotypes were lower than those for clonotypes shared by all four donors. Naive CD4 clonotypes were shared across several donors at 4.5% to 6.5%.

The CDR3 is 15 amino acids. The germline V gene has CDR1 SGHAT and CDR2 FQNNGV. V lost 4 bases to trimming and J lost 6 bases, with 19 bases between them. V gene TRBV11-2 combines with J gene TRBJ2-7, with a possible D match to TRBD2 (6 bases). The specimen sequenced was memory CD4+ T cells from PBMCs. Documented subset: CD45RA-negative fraction. The sequence was obtained from a man aged 18 to 30 in good health. Some clones in this sample may be carry-over from other donors' samples. CDR3 region: CASSSLSGGPREQYF. CDR3 DNA sequence: TGTGCCAGCAGCTCCCTCTCCGGGGGTCCGCGCGAGCAGTACTTC.